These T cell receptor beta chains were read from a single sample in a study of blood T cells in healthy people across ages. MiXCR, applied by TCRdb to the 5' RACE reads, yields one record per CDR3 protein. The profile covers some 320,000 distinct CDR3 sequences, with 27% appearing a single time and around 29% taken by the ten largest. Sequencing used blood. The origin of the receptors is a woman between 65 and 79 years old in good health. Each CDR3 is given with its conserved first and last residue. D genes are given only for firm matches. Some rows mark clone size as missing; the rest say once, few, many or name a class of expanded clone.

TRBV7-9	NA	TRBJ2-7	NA	CASSPRWGDRQYF	TGCGCCAGCAGCCCCCGGTGGGGGGATCGGCAGTACTTC
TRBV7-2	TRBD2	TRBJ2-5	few	CASSRAGGRETQYF	TGTGCCAGCAGCCGGGCGGGAGGGCGGGAGACCCAGTACTTC
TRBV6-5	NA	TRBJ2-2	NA	CASSYSRPGSQGSGELFF	TGTGCCAGCAGTTACTCAAGGCCAGGCTCCCAGGGGTCGGGGGAGCTGTTTTTT
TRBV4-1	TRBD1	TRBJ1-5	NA	CASSRQEGQGSQPQHF	TGCGCCAGCAGCAGACAGGAGGGACAGGGAAGTCAGCCCCAGCATTTT
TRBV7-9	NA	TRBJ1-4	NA	CASSFAAGDEKLFF	TGTGCCAGCAGCTTTGCGGCAGGGGATGAAAAACTGTTTTTT
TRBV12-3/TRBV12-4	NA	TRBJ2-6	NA	CASSFSVSGANVLTF	TGTGCCAGCAGTTTTTCGGTCTCCGGGGCCAACGTCCTGACTTTC
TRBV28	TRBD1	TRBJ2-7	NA	CASSLTGGVREQYF	TGTGCCAGCAGTTTGACAGGGGGAGTCCGCGAGCAGTACTTC
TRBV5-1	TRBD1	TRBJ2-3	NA	CASGFRGQADTQYF	TGCGCCAGCGGCTTCAGGGGGCAGGCAGATACGCAGTATTTT
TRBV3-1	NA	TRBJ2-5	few	CASLSSAPGFQETQYF	TGTGCCAGTCTCAGCAGCGCCCCAGGATTCCAAGAGACCCAGTACTTC
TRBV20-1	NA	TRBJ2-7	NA	CSASYQGRAPSYEQYF	TGCAGTGCTAGTTACCAGGGGCGGGCCCCGTCCTACGAGCAGTACTTC
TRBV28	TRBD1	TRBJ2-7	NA	CAGSSSGTGDEQYF	TGTGCCGGCAGTTCGTCCGGGACAGGGGACGAGCAGTACTTC
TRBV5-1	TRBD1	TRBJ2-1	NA	CASSGDSGYNEQFF	TGCGCCAGCAGCGGGGACAGTGGATACAATGAGCAGTTCTTC
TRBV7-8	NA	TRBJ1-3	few	CASSLVKEGNTIYF	TGTGCCAGCAGCTTGGTAAAGGAGGGAAACACCATATATTTT
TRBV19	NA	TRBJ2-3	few	CASSIGGLADTQYF	TGTGCCAGTAGTATAGGGGGACTTGCAGATACGCAGTATTTT
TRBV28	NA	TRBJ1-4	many	CASSVSGDILFF	TGTGCCAGCAGTGTCAGCGGGGACATACTGTTTTTT
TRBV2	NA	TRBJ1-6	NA	CGSREGISPLHF	TGTGGCAGCCGCGAGGGTATCTCACCCCTCCACTTT
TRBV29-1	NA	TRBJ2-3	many	CSHLPGLGKDTQYF	TGCAGCCACCTCCCCGGGCTAGGTAAAGATACGCAGTATTTT
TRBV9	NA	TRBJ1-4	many	CASSGGGTNEKLFF	TGTGCCAGCTCAGGTGGAGGCACTAATGAAAAACTGTTTTTT
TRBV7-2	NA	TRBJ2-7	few	CASSLGPAGTAGNEQYF	TGTGCCAGCAGCCTCGGGCCCGCTGGCACGGCGGGAAACGAGCAGTACTTC
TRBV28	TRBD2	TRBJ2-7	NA	CASSPGEREVYEQYF	TGTGCCAGCAGCCCTGGGGAGCGGGAGGTATACGAGCAGTACTTC
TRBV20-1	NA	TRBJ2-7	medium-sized	CSARVGGVAYEQYF	TGCAGTGCTAGAGTAGGTGGTGTCGCCTACGAGCAGTACTTC
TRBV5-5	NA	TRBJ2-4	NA	CASSLTDYSFGKNIQYF	TGTGCCAGCAGCTTGACGGACTATTCGTTTGGCAAAAACATTCAGTACTTC
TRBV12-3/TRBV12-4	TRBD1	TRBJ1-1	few	CASRDLGTGATEAFF	TGTGCCAGCAGGGACTTAGGGACAGGGGCTACTGAAGCTTTCTTT
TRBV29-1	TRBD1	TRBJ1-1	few	CSALDRADEAFF	TGCAGCGCCCTGGACAGGGCCGATGAAGCTTTCTTT
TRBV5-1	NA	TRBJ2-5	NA	CASSRTMYQETQYF	TGCGCCAGCAGCCGAACTATGTACCAAGAGACCCAGTACTTC
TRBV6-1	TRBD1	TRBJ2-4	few	CASSDSPNRGDIQYF	TGTGCCAGCAGTGACAGCCCTAACAGGGGAGACATTCAGTACTTC
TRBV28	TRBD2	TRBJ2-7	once	CASSVTSGNSFEQYF	TGTGCCAGCAGTGTCACTAGCGGGAACTCCTTCGAGCAGTACTTC
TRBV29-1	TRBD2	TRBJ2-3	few	CSVSGTTSTDTQYF	TGCAGCGTTAGCGGGACCACTAGCACAGATACGCAGTATTTT
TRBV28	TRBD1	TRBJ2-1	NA	CASPPGQGVIDEQFF	TGTGCCAGTCCTCCCGGACAGGGGGTCATCGATGAGCAGTTCTTC
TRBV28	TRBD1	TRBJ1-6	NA	CASRPDRDNSPLHF	TGTGCCAGCAGGCCAGACAGGGATAATTCACCCCTCCACTTT
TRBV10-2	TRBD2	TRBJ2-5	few	CASSERRGRVVETQYF	TGCGCCAGCAGTGAGCGTCGTGGGAGGGTCGTGGAGACCCAGTACTTC
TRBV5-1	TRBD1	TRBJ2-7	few	CASTHGTGYEQYF	TGCGCCAGTACCCATGGGACAGGCTACGAGCAGTACTTC
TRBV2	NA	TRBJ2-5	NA	CASSEGNF	TGTGCCAGCAGTGAGGGGAACTTC
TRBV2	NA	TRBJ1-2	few	CASRPYNYGYTF	TGTGCCAGCAGACCTTATAACTATGGCTACACCTTC
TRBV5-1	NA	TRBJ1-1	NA	CASSLDENTEAFF	TGCGCCAGCAGCTTGGACGAGAACACTGAAGCTTTCTTT
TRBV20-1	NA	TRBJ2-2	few	CSARFVKAGELFF	TGCAGTGCTAGATTTGTGAAGGCCGGGGAGCTGTTTTTT
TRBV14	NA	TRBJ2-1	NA	CASSPVAGTSVYNEQFF	TGTGCCAGCAGCCCGGTCGCAGGGACCTCTGTTTACAATGAGCAGTTCTTC
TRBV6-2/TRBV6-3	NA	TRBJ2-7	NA	CASRSGSYEQYF	TGTGCCAGCAGATCTGGATCCTACGAGCAGTACTTC
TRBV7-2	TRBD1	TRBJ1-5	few	CASSLVQGEYPPQHF	TGTGCCAGCAGCTTAGTACAGGGGGAATATCCGCCCCAGCATTTT
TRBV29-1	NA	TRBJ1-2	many	CSVEGQGSGYTF	TGCAGCGTTGAGGGGCAGGGAAGTGGCTACACCTTC
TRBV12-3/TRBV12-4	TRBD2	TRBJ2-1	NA	CASSPGGRARNEQFF	TGTGCCAGCAGCCCGGGCGGGAGGGCCAGGAATGAGCAGTTCTTC
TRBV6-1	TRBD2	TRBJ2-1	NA	CASSPQLAGATDEQFF	TGTGCCAGCAGTCCCCAACTAGCGGGAGCCACGGATGAGCAGTTCTTC
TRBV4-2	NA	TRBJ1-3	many	CASSQAGRFDSGNTIYF	TGTGCCAGCAGCCAAGCCGGGAGATTCGATTCTGGAAACACCATATATTTT
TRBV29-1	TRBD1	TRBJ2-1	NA	CSAYGTGGTSPRGAEQFF	TGCAGCGCCTACGGGACAGGGGGGACTAGCCCTCGCGGGGCTGAGCAGTTCTTC
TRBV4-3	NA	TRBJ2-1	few	CASSQDADYNEQFF	TGCGCCAGCAGCCAAGACGCTGACTACAATGAGCAGTTCTTC
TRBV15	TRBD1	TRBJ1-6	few	CATSRGDRGGSPLHF	TGTGCCACCAGCAGGGGGGACAGGGGAGGGTCACCCCTCCACTTT
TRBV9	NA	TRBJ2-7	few	CASSVGEGPSYEQYF	TGTGCCAGCAGCGTAGGCGAGGGTCCTTCCTACGAGCAGTACTTC
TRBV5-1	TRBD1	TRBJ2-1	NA	CASSLFGTGVSYNEQFF	TGCGCCAGCAGCTTGTTTGGGACAGGGGTTTCCTACAATGAGCAGTTCTTC
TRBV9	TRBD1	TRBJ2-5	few	CASSPTGAETQYF	TGTGCCAGCAGCCCTACAGGGGCAGAGACCCAGTACTTC
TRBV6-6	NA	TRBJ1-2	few	CASRGSNNYGYTF	TGTGCCAGCCGGGGGTCCAACAACTATGGCTACACCTTC